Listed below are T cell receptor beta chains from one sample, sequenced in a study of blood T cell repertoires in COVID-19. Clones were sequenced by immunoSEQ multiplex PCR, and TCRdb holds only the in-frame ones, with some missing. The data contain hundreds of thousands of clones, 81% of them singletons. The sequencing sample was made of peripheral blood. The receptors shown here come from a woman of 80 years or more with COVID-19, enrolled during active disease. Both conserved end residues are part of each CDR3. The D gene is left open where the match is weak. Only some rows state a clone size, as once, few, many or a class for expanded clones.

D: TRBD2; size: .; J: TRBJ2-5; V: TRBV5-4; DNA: TGTGCCAGCAGCTTGGCGCGGGGGGGCCAGCTACAAGAGACCCAGTACTTC; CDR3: CASSLARGGQLQETQYF
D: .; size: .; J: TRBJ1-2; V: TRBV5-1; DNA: TGCGCCAGCAGCTTGGATGCGACAACCTATGGCTACACCTTC; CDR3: CASSLDATTYGYTF
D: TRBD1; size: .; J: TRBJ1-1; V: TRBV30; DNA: TGTGCCTGGAGGACAGGGATGAACACTGAAGCTTTCTTT; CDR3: CAWRTGMNTEAFF
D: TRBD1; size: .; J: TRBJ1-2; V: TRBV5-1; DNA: TGCGCCAGCAGCTTGGGGACAGGCCAGGGTCACGGCTACACCTTC; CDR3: CASSLGTGQGHGYTF
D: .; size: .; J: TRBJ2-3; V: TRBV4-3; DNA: TGCGCCAGCAGCCTCGTAGTGGATGCAGGAGATACGCAGTATTTT; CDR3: CASSLVVDAGDTQYF
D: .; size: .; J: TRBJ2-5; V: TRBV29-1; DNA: TGCAGCGTTGATCGGAGGGGTCAGGAGACCCAGTACTTC; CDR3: CSVDRRGQETQYF
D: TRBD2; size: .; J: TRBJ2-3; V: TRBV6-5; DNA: TGTGCCAGCAGTTATTCTAGCGGGCGCCCGGATACGCAGTATTTT; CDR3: CASSYSSGRPDTQYF
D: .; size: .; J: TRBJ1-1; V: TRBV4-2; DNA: TGTGCCAGCAGCCGGGGGGGACTAGGGAACACTGAAGCTTTCTTT; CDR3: CASSRGGLGNTEAFF
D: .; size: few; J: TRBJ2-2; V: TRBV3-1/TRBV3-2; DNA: TGTGCCAGCAGCCCCAGGGTCGGGGAGCTGTTTTTT; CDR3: CASSPRVGELFF
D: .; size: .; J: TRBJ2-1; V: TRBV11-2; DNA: TGTGCCAGCAGCCATAGGGCGGCGGGTTACTACAATGAGCAGTTCTTC; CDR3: CASSHRAAGYYNEQFF
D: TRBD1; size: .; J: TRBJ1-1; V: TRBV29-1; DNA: TGCAGCGTTGAGCTCGAAAACAGGGGGGACTTCGGAGCTTTCTTT; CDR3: CSVELENRGDFGAFF
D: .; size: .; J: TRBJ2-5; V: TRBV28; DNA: TGTGCCAGCAGTCTGGCGGCGTACCAAGAGACCCAGTACTTC; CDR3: CASSLAAYQETQYF
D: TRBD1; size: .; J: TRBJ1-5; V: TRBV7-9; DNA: TGTGCCAGCAGCCTGGGGACAGGACTCAATCAGCCCCAGCATTTT; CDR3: CASSLGTGLNQPQHF
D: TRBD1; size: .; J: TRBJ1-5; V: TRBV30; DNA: TGTGCCTGGCAAGGCGGGACAGGGCAAAATCAGCCCCAGCATTTT; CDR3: CAWQGGTGQNQPQHF
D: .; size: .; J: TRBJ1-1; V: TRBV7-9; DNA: TGTGCCAGCAGCCCCCAGACAGGAATGAACACTGAAGCTTTCTTT; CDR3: CASSPQTGMNTEAFF
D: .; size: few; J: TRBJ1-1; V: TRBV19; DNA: TGTGCCAGTAGTGGGGAGCACCTCGAAGCTTTCTTT; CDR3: CASSGEHLEAFF
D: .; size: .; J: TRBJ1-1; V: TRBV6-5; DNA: TGTGCCAGCAGCCTCACCGGGGTTCCCAACACTGAAGCTTTCTTT; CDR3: CASSLTGVPNTEAFF
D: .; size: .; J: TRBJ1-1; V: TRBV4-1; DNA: TGCGCCAGCAGCCAAGATCGGGGGGATCGAAACACTGAAGCTTTCTTT; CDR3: CASSQDRGDRNTEAFF
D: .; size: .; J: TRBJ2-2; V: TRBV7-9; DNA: TGTGCCAGCAGTCGTGGGCGCACCGGGGAGCTGTTTTTT; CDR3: CASSRGRTGELFF
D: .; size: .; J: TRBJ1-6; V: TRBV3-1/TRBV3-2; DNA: TGTGCCAGCAGCCAAGAACAGACCTATAATTCACCCCTCCACTTT; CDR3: CASSQEQTYNSPLHF
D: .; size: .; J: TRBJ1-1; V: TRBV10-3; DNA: TGTGCCATCAGTTCAGGGGTCTTGAACACTGAAGCTTTCTTT; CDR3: CAISSGVLNTEAFF
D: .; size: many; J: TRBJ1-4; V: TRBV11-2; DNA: TGTGCCAGCAGCTTAGGAGCGTCAACTAATGAAAAACTGTTTTTT; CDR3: CASSLGASTNEKLFF
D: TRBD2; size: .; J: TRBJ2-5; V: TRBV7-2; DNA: TGTGCCAGCAGCTTAGTGGGACTAGCGGGAGGTCGAGGGGGGACCCAGTACTTC; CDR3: CASSLVGLAGGRGGTQYF
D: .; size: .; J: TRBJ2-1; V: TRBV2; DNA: TGTGCCAGCAGTGGGACTTTTTACAATGAGCAGTTCTTC; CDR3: CASSGTFYNEQFF
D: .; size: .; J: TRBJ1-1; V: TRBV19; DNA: TGTGCCAGTAGTATGCGGAGGGGCACTGAAGCTTTCTTT; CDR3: CASSMRRGTEAFF
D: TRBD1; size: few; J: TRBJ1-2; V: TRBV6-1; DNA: TGTGCCAGCAGTGAATTCGGGGACAGAAACTATGGCTACACCTTC; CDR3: CASSEFGDRNYGYTF
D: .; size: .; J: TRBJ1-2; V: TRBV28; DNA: TGTGCCAGCAGTTCACACAAGCTACGGGATGGCTACACCTTC; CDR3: CASSSHKLRDGYTF
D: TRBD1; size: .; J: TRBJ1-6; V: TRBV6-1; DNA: TGTGCCAGCAGTGGCAGGGGGACCACCAGCTCCTATAATTCACCCCTCCACTTT; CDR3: CASSGRGTTSSYNSPLHF
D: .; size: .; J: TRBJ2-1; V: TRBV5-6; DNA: TGTGCCAGCAGCTTGACTACCTTGGACACCCAGTTCTTC; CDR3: CASSLTTLDTQFF
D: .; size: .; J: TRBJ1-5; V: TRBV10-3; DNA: TGTGCCACCAAGAGCCCCCATAGCAATCAGCCCCAGCATTTT; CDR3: CATKSPHSNQPQHF
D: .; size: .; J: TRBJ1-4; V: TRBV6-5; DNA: TGTGCCAGCAGTTACTCGTCGACAGTTAATGAAAAACTGTTTTTT; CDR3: CASSYSSTVNEKLFF
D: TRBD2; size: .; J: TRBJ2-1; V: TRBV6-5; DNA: TGTGCCAGCAGATCTAGCGGGGCGTCCTACAATGAGCAGTTCTTC; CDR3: CASRSSGASYNEQFF
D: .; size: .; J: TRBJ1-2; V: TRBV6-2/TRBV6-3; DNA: TGTGCCAGCAGTTACCAAGGGGACTATGGCTACACCTTC; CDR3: CASSYQGDYGYTF
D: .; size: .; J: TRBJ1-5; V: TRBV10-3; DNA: TGTGCCATCAGTGAAGGGAGGGAGGGCTATCAGCCCCAGCATTTT; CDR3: CAISEGREGYQPQHF
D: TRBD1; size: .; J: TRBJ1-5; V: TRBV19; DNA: TGTGCCAGTAGTATAGATAGACAGGGCATCAATCAGCCCCAGCATTTT; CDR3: CASSIDRQGINQPQHF
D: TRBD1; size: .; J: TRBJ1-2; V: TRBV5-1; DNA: TGCGCCAGCAGCTCTCTTCAGGGGGACGATGGCTACACCTTC; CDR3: CASSSLQGDDGYTF
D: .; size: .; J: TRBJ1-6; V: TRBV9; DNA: TGTGCCAGCAGCGATGGACTGCATAACTATAATTCACCCCTCCACTTT; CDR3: CASSDGLHNYNSPLHF
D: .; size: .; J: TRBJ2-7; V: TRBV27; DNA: TGTGCCAGCAGTTCCGACAGGTGGGCTCACGAGCAGTACTTC; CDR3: CASSSDRWAHEQYF
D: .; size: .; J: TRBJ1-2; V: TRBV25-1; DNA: TGTGCCAGCACGGGATTCGGCTATGGCTACACCTTC; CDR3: CASTGFGYGYTF
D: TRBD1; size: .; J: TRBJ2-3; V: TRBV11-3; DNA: TGTGCCAGCAGCTTAGGCGACAGGGTCCCAGATACGCAGTATTTT; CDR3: CASSLGDRVPDTQYF
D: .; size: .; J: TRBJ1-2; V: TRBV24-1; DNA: TGTGCCACCAGTGACCCAGGGGTAGTAAATGGCTACACCTTC; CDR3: CATSDPGVVNGYTF
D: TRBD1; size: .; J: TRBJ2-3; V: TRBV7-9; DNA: TGTGCCAGCAGCTATACAGGGGGCAAAGATACGCAGTATTTT; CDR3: CASSYTGGKDTQYF
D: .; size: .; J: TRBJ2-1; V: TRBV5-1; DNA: TGCGCCAGCAGCTTGGCCGCGCAGGGGAATGAGCAGTTCTTC; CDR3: CASSLAAQGNEQFF
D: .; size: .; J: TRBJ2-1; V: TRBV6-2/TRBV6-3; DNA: TGTGCCAGCAGTTACTCTCTATCCTACAATGAGCAGTTCTTC; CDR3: CASSYSLSYNEQFF
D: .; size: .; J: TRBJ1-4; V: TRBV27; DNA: TGTGCCAGCAGTCCTCACACCCCTACTAATGAAAAACTGTTTTTT; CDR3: CASSPHTPTNEKLFF
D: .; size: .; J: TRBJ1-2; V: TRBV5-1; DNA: TGCGCCAGCAGCTCCACGGGACAATCATACGGCTACACCTTC; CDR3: CASSSTGQSYGYTF
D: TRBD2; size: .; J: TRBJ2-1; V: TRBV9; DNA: TGTGCCAGCAGCCCTCGCCCGGGGGGAGCATCCTACAATGAGCAGTTCTTC; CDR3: CASSPRPGGASYNEQFF
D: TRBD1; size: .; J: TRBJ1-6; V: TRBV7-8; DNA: TGTGCCAGCAGATTAGTAGGACAGGCCGATAATTCACCCCTCCACTTT; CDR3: CASRLVGQADNSPLHF
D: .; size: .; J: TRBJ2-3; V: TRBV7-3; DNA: TGTGCCAGCAGCTACCTACCTCGTGGTACGCAGTATTTT; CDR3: CASSYLPRGTQYF
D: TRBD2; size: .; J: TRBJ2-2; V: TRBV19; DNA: TGTGCCAGCCTCATACATCCGGGGGGAGAACACCGGGGAGCTGTTTTT; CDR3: CASLIHPGGEHRGAVF
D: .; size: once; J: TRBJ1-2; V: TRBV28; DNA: TGTGCCAGCAGTTTAAAGGGGGGGAAGGTCTATGGCTACACCTTC; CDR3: CASSLKGGKVYGYTF
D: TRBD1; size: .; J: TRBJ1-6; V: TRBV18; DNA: TGTGCCAGCTCACTCGGACAGGGGAGTTCACCCCTCCACTTT; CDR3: CASSLGQGSSPLHF
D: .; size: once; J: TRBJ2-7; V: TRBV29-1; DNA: TGCAGCGTTGAAGATTGGCAGAACTACGAGCAGTACTTC; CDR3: CSVEDWQNYEQYF
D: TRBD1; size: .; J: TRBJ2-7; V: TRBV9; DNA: TGTGCCAGCAGCTTTCGGGGACAGCCACTCTACGAGCAGTACTTC; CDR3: CASSFRGQPLYEQYF
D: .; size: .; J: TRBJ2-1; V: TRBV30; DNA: TGTGCCTGGAGTGTTGGAGGGGACAATGAGCAGTTCTTC; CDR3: CAWSVGGDNEQFF
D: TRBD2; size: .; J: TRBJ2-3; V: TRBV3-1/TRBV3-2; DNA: TGTGCCAGCAGCCTACGGGGGGGCGGCTCCACAGATACGCAGTATTTT; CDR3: CASSLRGGGSTDTQYF
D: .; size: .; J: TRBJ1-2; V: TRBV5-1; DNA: TGCGCCAGCAGCCGCAGCCTGGAGCTTGGCGGCTACACCTTC; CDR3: CASSRSLELGGYTF
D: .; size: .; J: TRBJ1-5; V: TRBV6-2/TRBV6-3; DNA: TGTGCCAGCAGTTCGGACAGTAATCAGCCCCAGCATTTT; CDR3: CASSSDSNQPQHF
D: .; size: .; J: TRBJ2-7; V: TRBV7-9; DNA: TGTGCCAGCAGCCCTTCGCGCCCATTCGACGAGCAGTACTTC; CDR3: CASSPSRPFDEQYF
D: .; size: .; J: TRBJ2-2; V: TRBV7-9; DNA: TGTGCCAGCAGATTGACAGGGGAGGGGACCGGGGAGCTGTTTTTT; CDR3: CASRLTGEGTGELFF